The rows below give T cell receptor beta chains drawn from one sample of a study of blood T cell repertoires in COVID-19. The repertoire was sequenced with immunoSEQ multiplex PCR; TCRdb's copy has only in-frame clones and lacks some. The sample includes roughly 100,000 clones, 81% of them seen just once. The material sequenced was peripheral blood. All receptors derive from a woman in her 70s with acute or convalescent COVID-19. Both conserved end residues are part of each CDR3. A D gene is named only where the DNA matches it firmly. Expanded clones are given a class, and other clones once, few, many or no size at all.

d_call,clone_size,j_call,v_call,cdr3_nt,cdr3_aa
TRBD1,-,TRBJ1-2,TRBV12-3/TRBV12-4,TGTGCCAGCAGGGGACAGACTACTTATGGCTACACCTTC,CASRGQTTYGYTF
TRBD1,-,TRBJ1-5,TRBV19,TGTGCCAGTAGTGTAACAGGGGGTGCTCAGCCCCAGCATTTT,CASSVTGGAQPQHF
TRBD2,-,TRBJ2-3,TRBV9,TGTGCCAGCAGCGCGCAACCGGGACTAGCGAAAGATACGCAGTATTTT,CASSAQPGLAKDTQYF
-,-,TRBJ1-5,TRBV27,TGTGCCAGCAGTTGGACAGCAGATCAGCCCCAGCATTTT,CASSWTADQPQHF
TRBD2,few,TRBJ2-1,TRBV30,TGTGCCTGGAGTGTTGCGGGAGGGCCCAATGAGCAGTTCTTC,CAWSVAGGPNEQFF
-,-,TRBJ2-2,TRBV9,TGTGCCAGCAGCGTAGGTCTTGCGGCGAACACCGGGGAGCTGTTTTTT,CASSVGLAANTGELFF
-,-,TRBJ1-2,TRBV7-9,TGTGCCAGCAGCCAAAGACAGGACTCCTATGGCTACACCTTC,CASSQRQDSYGYTF
TRBD2,-,TRBJ2-5,TRBV18,TGTGCCAGCTCACCCTTAGCGGGGGGGCCTTTGGAAGAGACCCAGTACTTC,CASSPLAGGPLEETQYF
TRBD1,-,TRBJ1-1,TRBV4-1,TGCGCCAGCAGGGTAATCGGGACAGAGAACACTGAAGCTTTCTTT,CASRVIGTENTEAFF
-,-,TRBJ2-7,TRBV6-5,TGTGCCAGCAGTTACGGGCAGAGCTCCTACGAGCAGTACTTC,CASSYGQSSYEQYF
-,-,TRBJ2-7,TRBV7-8,TGTGCCAGCAGCAGGGGGGGAGAGCAGTACTTC,CASSRGGEQYF
TRBD1,-,TRBJ1-6,TRBV10-3,TGTGCCATCAGTGAGGGACAGGCCTTCAATTCACCCCTCCACTTT,CAISEGQAFNSPLHF
-,-,TRBJ1-5,TRBV19,TGTGCCAGTAGTGTACTCAATCAGCCCCAGCATTTT,CASSVLNQPQHF
-,-,TRBJ2-7,TRBV11-2,TGTGCCAGCAGCTTAGGGCTGAGGTCGGACGAGCAGTACTTC,CASSLGLRSDEQYF
-,-,TRBJ1-4,TRBV6-5,TGTGCCAGCAGTTCCCGGGTCTCTAGAGGTGAAAAACTGTTTTTT,CASSSRVSRGEKLFF
-,few,TRBJ1-5,TRBV21-1,TGTGCCAGCAGCACCCGAAACGACAGGAATCAGCCCCAGCATTTT,CASSTRNDRNQPQHF